This T cell receptor beta chain originates from a study of T cell clonotyping in hematopoietic cell transplantation. Study-wide points: Graft donor and pretransplant recipient Inverse Simpson Index values predicted broader posttransplant TCR diversity. Pathologically expanded recipient clonotypes increased progressively from day 30 to day 180 as diversity fell. No sorting was done, leaving CD4 and CD8 contributions mixed.

Assay used: immunoSEQ multiplex PCR; TCRdb lists only in-frame clones, some missing. The sample holds thousands of clones, approximately 70% seen once. Recipient blood drawn about 28 days pretransplant and days 30, 100, 180 after. The table lists this clone with a few counts. Antigen specificity is unknown. The V gene end was trimmed by 11 bases and the J gene end by 7 bases; junction bases not matched to a gene: 14. The CDR3 runs 15 residues. Looked up from germline, CDR1 is LNHDA and CDR2 is SQIVND (reference sequence). The J gene is TRBJ2-2, the V gene TRBV19; 9 nucleotides align to TRBD1. This clonotype was sampled from a male patient aged 50 or older who had an allogeneic stem cell transplant from an unrelated donor, so the T cells may come from the graft donor. Some clones in this sample may be carry-over from other donors' samples. Sequencing used PBMCs, obtained 180 days after allogeneic stem cell transplant. The CDR3 nucleotides read TGTGCCTCTCAGACGGGGGACAGGGAAAACGGGGAGCTGTTTTTT. It encodes CASQTGDRENGELFF.